This T cell receptor beta chain was found in a study of T cells in Graves' hyperthyroidism and ophthalmopathy. Across the study: Peripheral blood was secured at the point of initial diagnosis, before any treatment.

Diagnoses rested on clinical symptoms, serum thyroxine and TRAb, thyroid ultrasound and orbital computed tomography. Study-wide results and caveats: Peripheral blood also featured most of the thyroid clonotypes expanded above 0.001.

This clonotype has a handful of counts. Its specificity is not known. TCR beta CDR3 regions were amplified from RNA. First-round RT-PCR of the TCR CDR3 relied on the HTBI primer set. TCRdb fed the multiplex PCR reads into MiXCR, producing one record per CDR3 protein. This sample yields around 300,000 distinct CDR3 sequences, of which about 20% are seen a single time; around 65% belongs to the top ten. The source material was blood. The origin of this receptor is a man younger than 45 with Graves' ophthalmopathy.

As DNA, the CDR3 is TGCGCCAGCAGCTTGGGGGGACAGGCCAAGGCCTACGAGCAGTACTTC. Translated, it gives CASSLGGQAKAYEQYF. The chain combines TRBV5-1 with TRBJ2-7, with 8 nucleotides matching TRBD1. The CDR3 covers 16 residues. Germline assignment: CDR1 SGHRS and CDR2 YFSETQ. J was trimmed by 2 bases and V by 0 bases; bases with no gene match: 7.